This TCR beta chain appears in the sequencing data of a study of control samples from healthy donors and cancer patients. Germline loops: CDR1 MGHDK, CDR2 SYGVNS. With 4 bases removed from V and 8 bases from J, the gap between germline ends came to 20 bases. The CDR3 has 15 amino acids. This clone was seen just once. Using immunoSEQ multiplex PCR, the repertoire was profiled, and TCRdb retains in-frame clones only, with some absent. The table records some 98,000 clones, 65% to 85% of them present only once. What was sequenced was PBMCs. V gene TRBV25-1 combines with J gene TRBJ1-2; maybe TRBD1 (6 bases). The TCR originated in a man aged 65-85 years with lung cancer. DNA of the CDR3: TGTGCCAGCAGTGTAACCGGGACCCGGGGGCAGGGCTACACCTTC. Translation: CASSVTGTRGQGYTF.